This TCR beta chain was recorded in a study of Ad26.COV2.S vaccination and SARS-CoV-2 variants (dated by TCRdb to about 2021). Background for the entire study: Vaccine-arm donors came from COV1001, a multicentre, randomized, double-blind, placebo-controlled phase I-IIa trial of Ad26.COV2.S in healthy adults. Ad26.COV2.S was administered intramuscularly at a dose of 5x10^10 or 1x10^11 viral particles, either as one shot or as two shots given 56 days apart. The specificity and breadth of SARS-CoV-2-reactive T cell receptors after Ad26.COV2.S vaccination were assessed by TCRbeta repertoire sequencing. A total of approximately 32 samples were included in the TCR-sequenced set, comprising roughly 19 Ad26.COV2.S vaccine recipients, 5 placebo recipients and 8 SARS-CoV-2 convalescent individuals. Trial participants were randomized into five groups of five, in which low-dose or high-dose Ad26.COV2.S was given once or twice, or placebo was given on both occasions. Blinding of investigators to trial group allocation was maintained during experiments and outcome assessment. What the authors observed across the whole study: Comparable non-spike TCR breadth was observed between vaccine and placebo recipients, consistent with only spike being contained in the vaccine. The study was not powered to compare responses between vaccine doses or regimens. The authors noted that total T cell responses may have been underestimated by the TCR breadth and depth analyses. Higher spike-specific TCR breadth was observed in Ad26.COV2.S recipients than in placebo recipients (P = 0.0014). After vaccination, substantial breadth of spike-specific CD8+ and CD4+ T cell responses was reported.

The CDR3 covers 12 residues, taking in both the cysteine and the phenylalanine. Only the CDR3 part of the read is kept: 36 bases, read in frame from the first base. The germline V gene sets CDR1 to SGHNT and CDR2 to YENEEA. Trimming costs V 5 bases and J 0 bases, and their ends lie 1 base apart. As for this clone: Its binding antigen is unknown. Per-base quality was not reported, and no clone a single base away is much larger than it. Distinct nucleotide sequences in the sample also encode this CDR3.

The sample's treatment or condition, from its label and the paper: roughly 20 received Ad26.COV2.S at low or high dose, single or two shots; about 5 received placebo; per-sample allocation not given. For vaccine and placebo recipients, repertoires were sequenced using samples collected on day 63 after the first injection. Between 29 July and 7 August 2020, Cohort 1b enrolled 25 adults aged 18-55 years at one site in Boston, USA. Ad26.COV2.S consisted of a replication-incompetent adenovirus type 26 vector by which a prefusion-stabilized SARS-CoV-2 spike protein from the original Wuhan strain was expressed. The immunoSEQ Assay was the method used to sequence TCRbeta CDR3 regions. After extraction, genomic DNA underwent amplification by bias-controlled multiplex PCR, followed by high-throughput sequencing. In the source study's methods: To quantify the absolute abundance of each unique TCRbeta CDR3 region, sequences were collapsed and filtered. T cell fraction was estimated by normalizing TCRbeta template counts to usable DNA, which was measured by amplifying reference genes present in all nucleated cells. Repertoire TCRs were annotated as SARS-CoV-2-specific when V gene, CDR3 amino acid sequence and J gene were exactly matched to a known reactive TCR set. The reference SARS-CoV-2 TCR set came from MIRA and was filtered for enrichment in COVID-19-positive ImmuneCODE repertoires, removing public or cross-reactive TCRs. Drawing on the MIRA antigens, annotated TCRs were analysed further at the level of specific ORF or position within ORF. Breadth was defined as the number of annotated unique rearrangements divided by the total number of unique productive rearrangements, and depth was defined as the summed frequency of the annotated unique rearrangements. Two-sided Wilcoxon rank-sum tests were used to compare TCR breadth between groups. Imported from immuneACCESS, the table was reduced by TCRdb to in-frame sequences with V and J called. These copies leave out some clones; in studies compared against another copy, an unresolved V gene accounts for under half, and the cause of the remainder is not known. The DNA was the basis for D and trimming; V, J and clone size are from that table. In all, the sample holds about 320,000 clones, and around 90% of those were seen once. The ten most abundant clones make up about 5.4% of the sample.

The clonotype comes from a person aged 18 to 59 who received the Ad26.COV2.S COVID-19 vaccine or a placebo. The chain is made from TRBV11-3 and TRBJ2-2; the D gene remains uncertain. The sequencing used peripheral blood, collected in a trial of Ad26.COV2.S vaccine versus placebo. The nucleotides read TGTGCCAGCAGCCCGAACACCGGGGAGCTGTTTTTT. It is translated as CASSPNTGELFF.